Each of the 8 T cell receptor beta chains below was sequenced from the same sample in a study of T cell responses to AZD1222 COVID-19 vaccine. Generated by immunoSEQ multiplex PCR, the TCRdb table keeps only in-frame clones and is missing some. The repertoire holds 130,000 to 150,000 clones, with under 95% as singletons. The sample was peripheral blood, taken on day 0 of AZD1222 vaccination. The receptors were gathered from an adult in good health.

CDR3 residues: CASSLGTTYNEQFF. The CDR3 DNA reads TGCGCCAGCAGCCTCGGGACAACGTACAATGAGCAGTTCTTC. V usage is TRBV4-1 and J usage is TRBJ2-1, with D perhaps TRBD1 (6 bases). The CDR3 totals 14 residues. Germline V lookup: CDR1 MGHRA, CDR2 YSYEKL. V lost 4 bases, J lost 4 bases, and 11 bases lay in between.

The gene calls are TRBV9 and TRBJ1-1, with D possibly TRBD1 on 5 matching bases. The germline CDR1 and CDR2 sequences are SGDLS and YYNGEE. CDR3 length: 14 amino acids. V was shortened by 2 bases and J by 3 bases, with 11 bases between the two germline ends. The CDR3 here is CASSVGGVDTEAFF. In DNA form, the CDR3 reads TGTGCCAGCAGCGTGGGGGGTGTTGACACTGAAGCTTTCTTT.

The chain combines TRBV9 with TRBJ1-6, with 9 bases matching TRBD1. This CDR3 contains 15 residues. V lost 4 bases, J lost 7 bases, and 6 bases stayed unmatched. Germline loops: CDR1 SGDLS, CDR2 YYNGEE. As DNA, the CDR3 is TGTGCCAGCAGCTCAGAGGGGACAGGGAATTCACCCCTCCACTTT. It encodes CASSSEGTGNSPLHF.

The V call is TRBV5-1, the J call TRBJ2-2; 8 nucleotides agree with TRBD1. With 4 bases clipped from V and 3 bases from J, the junction kept 2 bases outside the gene matches. Germline V gives CDR1 SGHRS, CDR2 YFSETQ. The CDR3 runs to 14 residues. CDR3: CASSLTGDTGELFF. CDR3 DNA sequence: TGCGCCAGCAGCCTGACAGGGGACACCGGGGAGCTGTTTTTT.

This sequence joins TRBV5-1 and TRBJ1-4, with D perhaps TRBD1 (5 bases). CDR1 is SGHRS, CDR2 YFSETQ, per germline. V lost 7 bases and J lost 5, with 15 bases in between. The CDR3 is made up of 14 amino acids. CDR3 sequence reads: CASALSGGNEKLFF. DNA for the CDR3: TGCGCCAGCGCCTTGAGTGGGGGAAATGAAAAACTGTTTTTT.

The chain combines TRBV5-6 with TRBJ1-2, with 7 bases that match TRBD1. The V gene's germline CDR1 is SGHDT and CDR2 YYEEEE. This CDR3 contains 15 residues. The V and J ends lost 4 bases and 7 bases, in that order; junction bases with no gene match: 13. The DNA for the CDR3 is TGTGCCAGCAGCAAGACGGGACAGCGTACGACTGGCTACACCTTC. Translating gives CASSKTGQRTTGYTF.

V is TRBV6-5 and J is TRBJ1-3; unclear D gene. The CDR3 loop spans 15 amino acids. Trimming cost V 6 bases and J 4 bases, with 16 bases left between them. Germline-derived CDR1 and CDR2 are MNHEY and SVGAGI. CDR3 in amino acids: CASSRSGEGGNTIYF. The CDR3 coding sequence is TGTGCCAGCAGCCGATCAGGAGAAGGCGGAAACACCATATATTTT.

V is TRBV6-5 and J is TRBJ1-2, with TRBD1 matching over 8 bases. The ends lost 8 bases at V and 4 bases at J; junction bases unmatched: 9. The CDR3 length is 14 residues. CDR1 MNHEY and CDR2 SVGAGI come from the germline V gene. The chain's CDR3 is CASPTDDRGYGYTF. The CDR3 DNA follows: TGTGCCAGCCCCACCGACGACAGGGGCTATGGCTACACCTTC.